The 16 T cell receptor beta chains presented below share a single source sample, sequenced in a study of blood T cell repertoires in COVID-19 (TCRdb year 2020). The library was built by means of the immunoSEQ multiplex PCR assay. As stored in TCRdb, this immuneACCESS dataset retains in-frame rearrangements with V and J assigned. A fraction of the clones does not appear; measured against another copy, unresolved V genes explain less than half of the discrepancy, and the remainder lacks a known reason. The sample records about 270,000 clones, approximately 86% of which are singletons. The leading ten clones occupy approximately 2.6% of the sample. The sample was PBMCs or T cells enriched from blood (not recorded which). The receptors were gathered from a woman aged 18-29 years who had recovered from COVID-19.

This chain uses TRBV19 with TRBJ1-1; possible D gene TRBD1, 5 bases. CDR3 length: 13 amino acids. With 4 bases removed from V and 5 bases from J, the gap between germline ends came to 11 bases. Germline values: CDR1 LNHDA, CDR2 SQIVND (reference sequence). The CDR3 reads CASSSRQGTEAFF. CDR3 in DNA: TGTGCCAGTAGTAGTCGGCAGGGAACTGAAGCTTTCTTT.

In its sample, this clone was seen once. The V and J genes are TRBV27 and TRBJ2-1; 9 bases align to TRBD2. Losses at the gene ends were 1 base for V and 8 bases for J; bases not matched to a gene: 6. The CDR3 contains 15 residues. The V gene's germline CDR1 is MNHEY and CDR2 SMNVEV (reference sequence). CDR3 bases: TGTGCCAGCAGTTTATGGGGCGGGAGGGACCATGAGCAGTTCTTC. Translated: CASSLWGGRDHEQFF.

The CDR3 here is CASAGSNYGYTF. CDR3 coding DNA: TGTGCCAGCGCGGGGTCTAACTATGGCTACACCTTC. The V call is TRBV6-6, the J call TRBJ1-2; D gene unclear. With 8 bases removed from V and 0 bases from J, the gap between germline ends came to 7 bases. This CDR3 has 12 amino acids. Germline V gene data show CDR1 as MNHNY and CDR2 as SVGAGI (reference sequence).

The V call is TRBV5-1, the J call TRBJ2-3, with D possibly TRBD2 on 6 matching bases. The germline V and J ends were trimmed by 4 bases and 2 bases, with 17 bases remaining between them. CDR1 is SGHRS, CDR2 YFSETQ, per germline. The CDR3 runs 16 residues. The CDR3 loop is CASSPRGGAFTDTQYF. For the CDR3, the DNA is TGCGCCAGCAGCCCTCGCGGAGGGGCCTTCACAGATACGCAGTATTTT.

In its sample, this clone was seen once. As DNA, the CDR3 is TGTGCCAGCAGCTTAGATCCAGGGATCGGGGAGACCCAGTACTTC. Protein product: CASSLDPGIGETQYF. The chain combines TRBV11-3 with TRBJ2-5; perhaps TRBD1 as D (5 bases). Between the trimmed V and J ends, which lost 0 bases and 5 bases, there was a span of 13 bases. Germline V gene data show CDR1 as SGHNT and CDR2 as YENEEA. This CDR3 is built from 15 residues.

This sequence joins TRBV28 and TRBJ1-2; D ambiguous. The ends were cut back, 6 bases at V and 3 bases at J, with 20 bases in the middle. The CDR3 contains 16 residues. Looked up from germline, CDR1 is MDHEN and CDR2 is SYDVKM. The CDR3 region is CASSTPESHRDYGYTF. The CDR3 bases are TGTGCCAGCAGCACCCCCGAAAGTCATAGAGACTATGGCTACACCTTC.

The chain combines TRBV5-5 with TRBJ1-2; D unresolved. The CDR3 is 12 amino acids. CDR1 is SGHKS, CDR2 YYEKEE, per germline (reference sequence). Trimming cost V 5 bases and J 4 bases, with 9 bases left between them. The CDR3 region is CASSPGIYGYTF. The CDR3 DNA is TGTGCCAGCAGTCCGGGGATCTATGGCTACACCTTC.

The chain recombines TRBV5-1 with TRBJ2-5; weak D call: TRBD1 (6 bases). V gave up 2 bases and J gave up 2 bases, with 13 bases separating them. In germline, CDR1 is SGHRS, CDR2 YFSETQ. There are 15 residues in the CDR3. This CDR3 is CASSFTGTSQETQYF. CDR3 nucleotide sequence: TGCGCCAGCAGCTTCACCGGGACAAGTCAAGAGACCCAGTACTTC. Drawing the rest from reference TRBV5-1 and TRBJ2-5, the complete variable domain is KAGVTQTPRYLIKTRGQQVTLSCSPISGHRSVSWYQQTPGQGLQFLFEYFSETQRNKGNFPGRFSGRQFSNSRSEMNVSTLELGDSALYLCASSFTGTSQETQYFGPGTRLLVL.

The CDR3 region is CASRARVGETQYF. The CDR3 DNA reads TGTGCCAGCAGGGCACGGGTCGGGGAGACCCAGTACTTC. The chain uses TRBV12-3 or TRBV12-4 and TRBJ2-5; D gene ambiguous. Between the trimmed V and J ends, which lost 6 bases and 5 bases, there was a span of 13 bases. This CDR3 is 13 amino acids long.

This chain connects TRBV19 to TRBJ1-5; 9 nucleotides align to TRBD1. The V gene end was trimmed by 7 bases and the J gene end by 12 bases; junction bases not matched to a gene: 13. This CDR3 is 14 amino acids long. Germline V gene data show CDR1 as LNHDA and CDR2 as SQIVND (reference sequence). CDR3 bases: TGTGCCAGTAATAATCAACAGGGGGCATTTTACCAGCATTTT. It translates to CASNNQQGAFYQHF. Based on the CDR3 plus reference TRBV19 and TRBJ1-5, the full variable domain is DGGITQSPKYLFRKEGQNVTLSCEQNLNHDAMYWYRQDPGQGLRLIYYSQIVNDFQKGDIAEGYSVSREKKESFPLTVTSAQKNPTAFYLCASNNQQGAFYQHFGDGTRLSIL.

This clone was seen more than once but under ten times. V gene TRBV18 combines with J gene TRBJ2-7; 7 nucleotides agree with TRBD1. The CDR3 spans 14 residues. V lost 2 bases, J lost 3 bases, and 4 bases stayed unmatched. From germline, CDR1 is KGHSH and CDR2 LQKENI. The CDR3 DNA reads TGTGCCAGCTCACCAGACAGGGATGACTACGAGCAGTACTTC. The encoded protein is CASSPDRDDYEQYF.

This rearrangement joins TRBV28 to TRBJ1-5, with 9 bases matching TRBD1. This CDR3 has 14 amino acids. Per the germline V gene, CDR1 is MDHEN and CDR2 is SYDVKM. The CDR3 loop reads CAIHRDRVNQPQHF. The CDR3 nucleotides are TGTGCTATCCATCGGGACAGGGTCAATCAGCCCCAGCATTTT. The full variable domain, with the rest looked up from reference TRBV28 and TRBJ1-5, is DVKVTQSSRYLVKRTGEKVFLECVQDMDHENMFWYRQDPGLGLRLIYFSYDVKMKEKGDIPEGYSVSREKKERFSLILESASTNQTSMYLCAIHRDRVNQPQHFGDGTRLSIL.

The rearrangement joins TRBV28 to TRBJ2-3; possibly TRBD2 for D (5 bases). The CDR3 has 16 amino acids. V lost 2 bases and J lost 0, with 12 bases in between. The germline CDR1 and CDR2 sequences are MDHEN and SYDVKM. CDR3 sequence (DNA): TGTGCCAGCAGTTTAGAGGGATACCTCAGCACAGATACGCAGTATTTT. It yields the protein CASSLEGYLSTDTQYF.

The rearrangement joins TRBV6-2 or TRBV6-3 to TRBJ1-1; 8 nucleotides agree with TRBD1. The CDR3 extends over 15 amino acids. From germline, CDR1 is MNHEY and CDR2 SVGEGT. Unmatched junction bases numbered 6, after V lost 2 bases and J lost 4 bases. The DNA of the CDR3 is TGTGCCAGCAGTTACACCGGGACAGGCCTCACTGAAGCTTTCTTT. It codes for CASSYTGTGLTEAFF.

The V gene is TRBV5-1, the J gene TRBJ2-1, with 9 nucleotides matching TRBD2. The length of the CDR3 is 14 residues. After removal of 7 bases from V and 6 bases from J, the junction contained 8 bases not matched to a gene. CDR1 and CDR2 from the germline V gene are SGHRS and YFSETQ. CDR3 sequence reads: CASGFSGSLNEQFF. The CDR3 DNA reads TGCGCCAGCGGGTTTAGCGGGAGTCTCAATGAGCAGTTCTTC. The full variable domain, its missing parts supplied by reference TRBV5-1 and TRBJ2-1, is KAGVTQTPRYLIKTRGQQVTLSCSPISGHRSVSWYQQTPGQGLQFLFEYFSETQRNKGNFPGRFSGRQFSNSRSEMNVSTLELGDSALYLCASGFSGSLNEQFFGPGTRLTVL.

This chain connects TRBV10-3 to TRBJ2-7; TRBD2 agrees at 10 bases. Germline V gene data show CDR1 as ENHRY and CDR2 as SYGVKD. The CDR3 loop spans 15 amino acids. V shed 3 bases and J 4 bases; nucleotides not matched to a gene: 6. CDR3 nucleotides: TGTGCCATCAGTGAAATGCTAGCGGGAGCTTACGAGCAGTACTTC. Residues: CAISEMLAGAYEQYF.